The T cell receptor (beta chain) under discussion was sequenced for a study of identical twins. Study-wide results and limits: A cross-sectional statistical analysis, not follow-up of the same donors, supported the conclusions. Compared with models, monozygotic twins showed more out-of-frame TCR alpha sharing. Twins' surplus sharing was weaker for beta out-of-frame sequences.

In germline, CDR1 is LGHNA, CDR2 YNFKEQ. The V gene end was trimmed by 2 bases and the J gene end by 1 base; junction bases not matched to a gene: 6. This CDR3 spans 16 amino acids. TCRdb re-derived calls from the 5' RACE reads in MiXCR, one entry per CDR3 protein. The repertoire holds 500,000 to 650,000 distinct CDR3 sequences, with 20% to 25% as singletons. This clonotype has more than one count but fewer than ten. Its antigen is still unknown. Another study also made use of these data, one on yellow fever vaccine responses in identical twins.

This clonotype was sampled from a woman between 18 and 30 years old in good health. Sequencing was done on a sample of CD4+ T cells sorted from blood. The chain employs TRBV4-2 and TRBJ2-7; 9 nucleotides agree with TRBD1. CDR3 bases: TGTGCCAGCAGCCAATCACAGGGGGCTATTTCCTACGAGCAGTACTTC. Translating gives CASSQSQGAISYEQYF.